These T cell receptor beta chains were read from a single sample in a study of blood T cell repertoires in COVID-19. Produced via immunoSEQ multiplex PCR; TCRdb's table is partial and in-frame only. Of about 270,000 clones in the sample, 85% to 95% are singletons; the top ten hold approximately 2.7%. Sequencing used PBMCs or T cells enriched from blood (not recorded which). These receptors all stem from a middle-aged man who had been exposed to COVID-19. CDR3s include the opening cysteine and the closing phenylalanine or tryptophan. D genes are given only for firm matches. A row's size may be missing; if present it is once, few, many or a size class.

clone size: .; D gene: TRBD1; V gene: TRBV18; J gene: TRBJ2-1; CDR3 DNA: TGTGCCAGCTCACCACCGGGACAGGTTTACAATGAGCAGTTCTTC; CDR3 protein: CASSPPGQVYNEQFF
clone size: .; D gene: .; V gene: TRBV11-2; J gene: TRBJ1-1; CDR3 DNA: TGTGCCAGCAGCTTCAGGGTGGAGACTGAAGCTTTCTTT; CDR3 protein: CASSFRVETEAFF
clone size: .; D gene: TRBD2; V gene: TRBV3-1/TRBV3-2; J gene: TRBJ2-7; CDR3 DNA: TGTGCCAGCAGCCAAGATCAGAGTAGCGGGACCTACGAGCAGTACTTC; CDR3 protein: CASSQDQSSGTYEQYF
clone size: .; D gene: TRBD1; V gene: TRBV5-1; J gene: TRBJ1-4; CDR3 DNA: TGCGCCAGCAGCTCACAGGGGAGTAGGGGTGAAAAACTGTTTTTT; CDR3 protein: CASSSQGSRGEKLFF
clone size: .; D gene: TRBD2; V gene: TRBV2; J gene: TRBJ2-7; CDR3 DNA: TGTGCCAGCAGAAAACTAGCGGGAGGGCCCTACGAGCAGTACTTC; CDR3 protein: CASRKLAGGPYEQYF
clone size: .; D gene: .; V gene: TRBV21-1; J gene: TRBJ2-1; CDR3 DNA: TGTGCCAGCGATCCGGGGGGGGTGCCGGCCTTAAATGAGCAGTTCTTC; CDR3 protein: CASDPGGVPALNEQFF
clone size: .; D gene: .; V gene: TRBV6-5; J gene: TRBJ1-5; CDR3 DNA: TGTGCCAGCAGTACCGACGGGAATCAGCCCCAGCATTTT; CDR3 protein: CASSTDGNQPQHF
clone size: .; D gene: .; V gene: TRBV4-2; J gene: TRBJ1-3; CDR3 DNA: TGTGCCAGCAGCCAAGATCGGGCAGGGTGGCAGGGGTCTGGAAACACCATATATTTT; CDR3 protein: CASSQDRAGWQGSGNTIYF
clone size: .; D gene: .; V gene: TRBV6-5; J gene: TRBJ2-7; CDR3 DNA: TGTGCCAGCAGGACAGACCCCGGCGTGGGGTGGGAGCAGTACTTC; CDR3 protein: CASRTDPGVGWEQYF
clone size: .; D gene: .; V gene: TRBV24-1; J gene: TRBJ2-1; CDR3 DNA: TGTGCCACCAGTGATGCCAGCGTGGAGCCGGGCGGGAACTACAATGAGCAGTTCTTC; CDR3 protein: CATSDASVEPGGNYNEQFF
clone size: few; D gene: .; V gene: TRBV2; J gene: TRBJ1-2; CDR3 DNA: TGTGCCAGCAATGATATGCGGGGGAACTATGGCTACACCTTC; CDR3 protein: CASNDMRGNYGYTF
clone size: .; D gene: .; V gene: TRBV5-4; J gene: TRBJ2-7; CDR3 DNA: TGTGCCAGCAGAAGGACAGACATTCCCTACGAGCAGTACTTC; CDR3 protein: CASRRTDIPYEQYF
clone size: .; D gene: .; V gene: TRBV10-3; J gene: TRBJ1-1; CDR3 DNA: TGTGCCATCAGTGAACAGTCGACAGGGAACACTGAAGCTTTCTTT; CDR3 protein: CAISEQSTGNTEAFF
clone size: once; D gene: .; V gene: TRBV2; J gene: TRBJ2-4; CDR3 DNA: TGTGCCAGCATGCCTTCACGGAGTGATATTCAAACCAAAAACATTCAGTACTTC; CDR3 protein: CASMPSRSDIQTKNIQYF
clone size: .; D gene: .; V gene: TRBV24-1; J gene: TRBJ1-2; CDR3 DNA: TGTGCCACCAGCAACGCCGAGCACTATGGCTACACCTTC; CDR3 protein: CATSNAEHYGYTF
clone size: .; D gene: .; V gene: TRBV2; J gene: TRBJ2-7; CDR3 DNA: TGTGCCAGCACTGAAGGGCTAGCAAGTTACGAGCAGTACTTC; CDR3 protein: CASTEGLASYEQYF
clone size: .; D gene: TRBD1; V gene: TRBV5-4; J gene: TRBJ1-6; CDR3 DNA: TGTGCCAGCAGCTTCCCAGGGGGACCAGAGAATTCACCCCTCCACTTT; CDR3 protein: CASSFPGGPENSPLHF
clone size: .; D gene: .; V gene: TRBV27; J gene: TRBJ1-1; CDR3 DNA: TGTGCCAGCAGTTCGGCAGGGAACACTGAAGCTTTCTTT; CDR3 protein: CASSSAGNTEAFF
clone size: .; D gene: TRBD1; V gene: TRBV7-9; J gene: TRBJ1-1; CDR3 DNA: TGTGCCAGCAGCCGACAGGGGGCGAACACTGAAGCTTTCTTT; CDR3 protein: CASSRQGANTEAFF